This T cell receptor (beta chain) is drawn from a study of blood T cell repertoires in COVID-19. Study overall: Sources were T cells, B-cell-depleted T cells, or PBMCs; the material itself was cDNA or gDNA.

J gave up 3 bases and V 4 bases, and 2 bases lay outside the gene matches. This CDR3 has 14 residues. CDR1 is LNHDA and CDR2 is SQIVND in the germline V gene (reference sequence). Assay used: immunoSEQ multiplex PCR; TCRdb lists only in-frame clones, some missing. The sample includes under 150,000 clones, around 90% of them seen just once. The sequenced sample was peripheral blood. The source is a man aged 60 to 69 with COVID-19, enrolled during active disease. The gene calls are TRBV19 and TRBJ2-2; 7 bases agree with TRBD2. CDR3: CASSRDYHTGELFF. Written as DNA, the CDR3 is TGTGCCAGTAGTAGGGACTACCACACCGGGGAGCTGTTTTTT.